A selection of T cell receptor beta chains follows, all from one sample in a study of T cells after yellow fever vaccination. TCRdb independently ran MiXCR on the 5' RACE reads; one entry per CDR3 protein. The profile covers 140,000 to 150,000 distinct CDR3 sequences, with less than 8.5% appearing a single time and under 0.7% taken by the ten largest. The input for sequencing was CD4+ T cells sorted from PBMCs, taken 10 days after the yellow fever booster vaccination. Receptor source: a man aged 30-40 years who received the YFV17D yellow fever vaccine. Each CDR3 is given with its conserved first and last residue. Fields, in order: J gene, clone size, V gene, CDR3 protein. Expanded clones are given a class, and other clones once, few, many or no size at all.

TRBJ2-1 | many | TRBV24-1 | CATSAGGSYNEQFF
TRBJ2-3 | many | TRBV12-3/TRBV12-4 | CASSRRSDTQYF
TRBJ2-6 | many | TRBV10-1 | CARPRWEGANVLTF
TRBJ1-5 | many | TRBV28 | CASTGTDRNQPQHF
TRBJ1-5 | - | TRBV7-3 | CASSFSPDQPQHF
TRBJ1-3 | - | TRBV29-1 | CSVEDRQGGNTIYF
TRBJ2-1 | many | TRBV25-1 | CASSRMGGYEQFF
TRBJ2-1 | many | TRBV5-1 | CASSPWASGYNEQFF
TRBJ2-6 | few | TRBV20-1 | CSASRRGSGANVLTF
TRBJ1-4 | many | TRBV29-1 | CSVRGDLNEKLFF
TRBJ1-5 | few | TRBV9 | CASSASTNQPQHF
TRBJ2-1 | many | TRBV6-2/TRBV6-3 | CASRKVNNEQFF
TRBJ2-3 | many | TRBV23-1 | CASSQRHPEHTDTQYF
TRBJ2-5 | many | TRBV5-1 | CASSLGRAETQYF
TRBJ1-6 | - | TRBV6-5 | CATTDRVDSPLHF
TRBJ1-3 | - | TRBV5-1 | CASSLVLDREHISGNTIYF
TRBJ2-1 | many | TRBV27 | CASKDLAGVVNEQFF
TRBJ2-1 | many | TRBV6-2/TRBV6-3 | CASSYQAGGTYNEQFF
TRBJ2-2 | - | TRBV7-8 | CASSRERHTGELFF
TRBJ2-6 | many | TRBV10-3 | CAISESVGTSGNPLTGANVLTF
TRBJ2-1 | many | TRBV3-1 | CASTPGIGSSYNEQFF
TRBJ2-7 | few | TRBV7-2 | CASSFQQGPYEQYF
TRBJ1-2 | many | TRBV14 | CASSQDRARRRYGYTF
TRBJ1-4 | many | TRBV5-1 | CASSSDPGGTEKLFF
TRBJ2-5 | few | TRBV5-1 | CASSLGGQGFETQYF
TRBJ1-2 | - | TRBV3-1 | CASSGRQDPLNGGTF
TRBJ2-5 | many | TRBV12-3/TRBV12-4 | CASSLARGQETQYF
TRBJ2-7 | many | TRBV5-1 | CASSLGAGEQYF
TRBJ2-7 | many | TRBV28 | CASRVQGYEQYF
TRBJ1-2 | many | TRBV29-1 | CSVGDRNGYTF
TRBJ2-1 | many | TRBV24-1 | CATSDPNSGRAWNEQFF
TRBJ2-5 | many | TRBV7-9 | CASSLRWLGKAQETQYF